The source of this T cell receptor beta chain is a study of blood T cell repertoires in COVID-19. About the study: PBMCs, B-cell-depleted T cells, or T cells were the source of the cDNA or gDNA that made up the material.

Per the original methods: Amplification with reference gene primers provided the estimates of nucleated cell counts. Profiling relied on immunoSEQ multiplex PCR, and the TCRdb table lists in-frame clones only, not all of them. Clone size and V and J calls were adopted from that table, with D and trimming inferred from the DNA. This table has 250,000 or so clones, roughly 81% appearing once. V was pared by 6 bases and J by 6 bases, with 1 base of the junction left unmatched. The CDR3 runs 15 residues. Looked up from germline, CDR1 is WNHNN and CDR2 is SYGVQD (reference sequence). Participants' reported clinical history set cohort assignment. It was within 2 weeks before study entry that exposed participants met a COVID-19 case.

This sequence joins TRBV10-1 and TRBJ2-2; 16 nucleotides agree with TRBD2. The TCR sequence derives from a woman in her 50s who had been exposed to COVID-19. Sequenced input: PBMCs or T cells enriched from blood (not recorded which). DNA of the CDR3: TGCGCCAGCAGAGGGACTAGCGGGGGGGCCGGGGAGCTGTTTTTT. Encoded protein: CASRGTSGGAGELFF.